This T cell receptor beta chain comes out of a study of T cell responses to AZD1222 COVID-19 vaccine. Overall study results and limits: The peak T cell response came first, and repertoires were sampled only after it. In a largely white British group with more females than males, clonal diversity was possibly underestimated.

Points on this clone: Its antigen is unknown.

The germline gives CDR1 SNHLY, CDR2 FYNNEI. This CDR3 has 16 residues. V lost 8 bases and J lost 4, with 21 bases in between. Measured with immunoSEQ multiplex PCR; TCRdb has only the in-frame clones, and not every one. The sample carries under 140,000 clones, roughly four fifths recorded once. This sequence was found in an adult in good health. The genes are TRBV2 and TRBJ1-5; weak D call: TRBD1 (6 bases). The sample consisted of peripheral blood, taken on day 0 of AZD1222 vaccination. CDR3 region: CASRGDITRGNQPQHF. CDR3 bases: TGTGCCAGCCGGGGGGACATTACTCGCGGAAATCAGCCCCAGCATTTT.